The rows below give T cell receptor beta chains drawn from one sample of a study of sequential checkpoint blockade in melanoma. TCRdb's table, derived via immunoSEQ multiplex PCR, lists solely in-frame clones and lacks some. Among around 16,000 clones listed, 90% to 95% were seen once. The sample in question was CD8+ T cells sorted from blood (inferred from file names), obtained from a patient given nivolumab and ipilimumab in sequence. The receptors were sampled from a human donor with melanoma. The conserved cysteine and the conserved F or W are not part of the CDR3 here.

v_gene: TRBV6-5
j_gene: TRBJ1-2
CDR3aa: ASSPTGYDYGYT

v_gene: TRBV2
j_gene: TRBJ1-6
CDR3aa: ASSSNRGQGRDSPLH

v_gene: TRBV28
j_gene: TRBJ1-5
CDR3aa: ASSSRGRRNQPQH

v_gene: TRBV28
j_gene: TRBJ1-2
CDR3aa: ATFPGFRGYT

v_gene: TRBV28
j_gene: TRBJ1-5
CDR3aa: ASRFFSDTYSNQPQH

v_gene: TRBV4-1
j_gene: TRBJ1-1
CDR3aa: ASSQVGLGRNTEAF

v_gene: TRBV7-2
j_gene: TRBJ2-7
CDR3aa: ASSLFSYEQY

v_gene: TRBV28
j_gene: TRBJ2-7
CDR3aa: ASSLLSAGQGPYEQY

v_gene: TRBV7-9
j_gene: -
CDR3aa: ASSPGLAEGYEQY

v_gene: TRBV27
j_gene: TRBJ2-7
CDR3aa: ASRLGTRDFYEQY

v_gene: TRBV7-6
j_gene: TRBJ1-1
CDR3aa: ASSQYEGFGNTEAF

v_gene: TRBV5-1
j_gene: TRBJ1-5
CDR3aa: ASSLGWGVGQPQH

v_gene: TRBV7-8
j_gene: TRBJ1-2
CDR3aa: ASSLRGYGYT

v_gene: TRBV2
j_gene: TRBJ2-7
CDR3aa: ASSDFGQGMSYEQY

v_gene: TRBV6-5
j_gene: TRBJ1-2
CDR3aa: ASSYPGTGDYGYT